This T cell receptor beta chain derives from a study of T cell responses to AZD1222 COVID-19 vaccine. Study outcomes and limitations: Regions 160-218 and 743-854 dominated among vaccine-associated CD4 TCRs spanning spike. Baseline seropositives among AZD1222 recipients totaled only 5 to 7. Repertoires were collected only later (after the peak T cell response had occurred). Females outnumbered males among donors, who were mostly white British; clonal diversity was possibly underestimated.

Points on this clone: The antigen is not known. In the same sample, other DNA sequences code for this CDR3.

Germline-derived CDR1 and CDR2 are GTSNPN and SVGIG (reference sequence). V lost 0 bases and J lost 2, with 8 bases in between. The CDR3 is 14 residues long. Using immunoSEQ multiplex PCR, the repertoire was profiled, and TCRdb retains in-frame clones only, with some absent. The sample carries about 120,000 clones, roughly 91% recorded once. The sequence was collected from an adult in good health. The sequencing here drew on peripheral blood, taken on day 0 of AZD1222 vaccination. V usage is TRBV30 and J usage is TRBJ1-5; the D gene is possibly TRBD1 (5 bases). The CDR3 DNA reads TGTGCCTGGAGTGTAGGGGTAGGCAATCAGCCCCAGCATTTT. Translating gives CAWSVGVGNQPQHF.